This section outlines one TCR beta chain sequence together with its context. Its antigen remains unidentified. This entry comes from a study of cytomegalovirus exposure and HLA in healthy donors. Study-wide results and limits: Later analysis indicated greater clonal expansion among HLA-associated TCR beta chains than among equally common other chains. With DRB1 most and HLA-C fewest, TCR association rates differed between HLA loci in a later analysis. A classifier reportedly called cytomegalovirus status with high sensitivity and specificity. A later analysis linked some 17,000 TCR beta sequences to HLA alleles at 0.05 false discovery rate.

The CDR3 has 13 amino acids. Germline V gene sequence: CDR1 MDHEN, CDR2 SYDVKM. V was pared by 7 bases and J by 7 bases, with 9 bases of the junction left unmatched. A multiplex PCR was run with 60 Vbeta primers and 13 Jbeta primers. Some clones are missing from TCRdb's copy, which holds only in-frame ones; the method was immunoSEQ multiplex PCR. The table has 150,000 to 200,000 clones, 77% seen once; the top ten hold around 3.1%. Sequencing used PBMCs. The clonotype originates from a female donor in good health and CMV-seronegative. The rearrangement uses TRBV28 and TRBJ1-1; 7 bases are shared with TRBD1. DNA for the CDR3: TGTGCCAGCACACAGACAGGGTACGGTGAAGCTTTCTTT. Residues: CASTQTGYGEAFF.